The sequence of this TCR beta chain was determined in a study of OX40 agonist ivuxolimab in advanced cancers. Repertoires were generated with immunoSEQ multiplex PCR, while TCRdb's copy carries only in-frame clones and drops some. The sample carries about 55,000 clones, 70% to 90% recorded once. V lost 5 bases and J lost 0; bases outside the gene matches: 3. The CDR3 runs 15 residues. Germline CDR1 SEHNR, CDR2 FQNEAQ (reference sequence). The sample in question was CD4+ or CD8+ T cells sorted from blood, obtained in a trial of the OX40 agonist ivuxolimab. This chain connects TRBV7-9 to TRBJ2-1, with TRBD2 matching 8 bases. The clonotype comes from an adult with an advanced solid tumor such as melanoma, head and neck, liver or kidney cancer. CDR3 in amino acids: CASSAGGASYNEQFF. In DNA form, the CDR3 reads TGTGCCAGCAGCGCCGGGGGGGCCTCCTACAATGAGCAGTTCTTC.